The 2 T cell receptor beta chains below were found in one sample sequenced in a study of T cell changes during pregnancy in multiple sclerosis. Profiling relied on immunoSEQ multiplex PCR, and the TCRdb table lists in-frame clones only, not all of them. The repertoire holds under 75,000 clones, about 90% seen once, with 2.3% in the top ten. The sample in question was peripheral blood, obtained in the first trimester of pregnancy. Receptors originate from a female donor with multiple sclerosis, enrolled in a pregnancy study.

The CDR3 sequence is CASSQLAILSNEQFF. DNA of the CDR3: TGTGCCAGCAGCCAACTAGCAATTTTGTCCAATGAGCAGTTCTTC. V usage is TRBV7-8 and J usage is TRBJ2-1, with D possibly matching TRBD2 (6 bases). The CDR3 has 15 amino acids. V lost 5 bases and J lost 6, with 17 bases in between. Germline CDR1 reads SGHVS; CDR2 reads FQNEAQ.

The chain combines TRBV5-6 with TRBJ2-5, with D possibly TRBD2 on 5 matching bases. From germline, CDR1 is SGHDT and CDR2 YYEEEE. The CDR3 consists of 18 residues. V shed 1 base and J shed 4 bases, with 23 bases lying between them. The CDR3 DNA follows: TGTGCCAGCAGCTTGCGCTCCCCTGGCCGGGATTGGGGAGAGACCCAGTACTTC. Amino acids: CASSLRSPGRDWGETQYF.